This paragraph covers one TCR beta chain sequence. This sample was included in a study of blood T cell repertoires in COVID-19. Study summary: The samples span acute and convalescent COVID-19 from the United States, Italy and Spain. T cells, B-cell-depleted T cells, or PBMCs provided the cDNA or gDNA that served as material.

Per the original methods: Reference gene primer amplification gave nucleated cell count estimates. This table comes from immunoSEQ multiplex PCR, and its TCRdb copy is limited to in-frame clones, with some not included. V, J and clone size were drawn from that table, and D and trimming were deduced from the DNA. The sample has approximately 90,000 clones; roughly nine tenths are singletons. The V end was cut by 3 bases, the J end by 12 bases, with 14 bases between. Germline V gene data show CDR1 as MGHRA and CDR2 as YSYEKL. The CDR3 length is 12 residues. The TCR was taken from a man over 45 with acute or convalescent COVID-19. The sequenced sample consisted of peripheral blood. The chain employs TRBV4-1 and TRBJ1-1, with a possible D match to TRBD1 (6 bases). This CDR3 is CASSHTGSLPFF. CDR3 in DNA: TGCGCCAGCAGCCACACAGGGAGTCTGCCTTTCTTT.